This TCR beta chain was captured by sequencing in a study of cytomegalovirus exposure and HLA in healthy donors. Researchers ran the PCR with 60 Vbeta and 13 Jbeta primers. Some clones are missing from TCRdb's copy, which holds only in-frame ones; the method was immunoSEQ multiplex PCR. The sample carries almost 85,000 clones, roughly 73% recorded once. This CDR3 has 16 residues. V was shortened by 2 bases and J by 0 bases, with 11 bases between the two germline ends. Germline assignment: CDR1 MNHNS and CDR2 SASEGT. Material for sequencing was PBMCs. This TCR came from a male donor in good health and CMV-seropositive. J is TRBJ2-1 and V is TRBV6-1, with D hard to call. The DNA of the CDR3 is TGTGCCAGCAGTGAATTATTCCTTAGCTCCTACAATGAGCAGTTCTTC. Amino acid sequence: CASSELFLSSYNEQFF.